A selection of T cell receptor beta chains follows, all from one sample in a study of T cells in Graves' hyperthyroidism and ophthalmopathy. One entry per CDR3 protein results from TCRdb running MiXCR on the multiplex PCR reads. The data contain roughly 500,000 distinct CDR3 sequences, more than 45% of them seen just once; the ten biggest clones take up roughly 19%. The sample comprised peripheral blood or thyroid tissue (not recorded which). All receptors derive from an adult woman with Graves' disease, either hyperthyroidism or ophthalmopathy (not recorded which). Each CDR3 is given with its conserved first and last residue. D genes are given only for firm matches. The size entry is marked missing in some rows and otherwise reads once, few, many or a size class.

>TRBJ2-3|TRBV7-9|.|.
TGTGCCAGCACCCTCGGGACTCCCACAGATACGCAGTATTTT
CASTLGTPTDTQYF
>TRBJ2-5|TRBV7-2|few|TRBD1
TGTGCCAGCAGCCACGGGGACAGGGCAGTAGAGACCCAGTACTTC
CASSHGDRAVETQYF
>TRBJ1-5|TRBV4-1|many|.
TGCGCCAGCAGCCAAGATCGAGGGGCACAGCCCCAGCATTTT
CASSQDRGAQPQHF
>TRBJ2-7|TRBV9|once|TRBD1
TGTGCCAGCAGCGAGGGACAGGGGGAAAGAACCTACGAGCAGTACTTC
CASSEGQGERTYEQYF
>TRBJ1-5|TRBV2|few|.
.
CACSASGTDSNQPQHF
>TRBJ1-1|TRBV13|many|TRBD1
TGTGCCAGCAGCCTTACCGGGACAGGGACCCCAAACACTGAAGCTTTCTTT
CASSLTGTGTPNTEAFF
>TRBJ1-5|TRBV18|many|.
TGTGCCAGCTCGCCGCTCGGGACGGTCAATCAGCCCCAGCATTTT
CASSPLGTVNQPQHF
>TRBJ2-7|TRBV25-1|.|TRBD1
TGTGCTAGAGTTCGGGACAGGGATACCTACGAGCAGTACTTC
CARVRDRDTYEQYF
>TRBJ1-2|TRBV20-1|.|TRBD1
TGCAGTGTTATCCGGGACAGGGATCCCTATGGCTACACCTTC
CSVIRDRDPYGYTF
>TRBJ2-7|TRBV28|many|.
TGTGCCAGCAGTCCGATGTTTCGTAGCTACGAGCAGTACTTC
CASSPMFRSYEQYF
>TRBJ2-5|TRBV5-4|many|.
TGTGCCAGCAGCTTACCCCGAGAGACCCAGTACTTC
CASSLPRETQYF
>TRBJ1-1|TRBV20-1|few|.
TGCAGTGCTAGAGGTACGACAAGGAACACTGAAGCTTTCTTT
CSARGTTRNTEAFF
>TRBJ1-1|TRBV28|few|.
TGTGCCATCTCTAGGACGGAAGAAGCTTTCTTT
CAISRTEEAFF
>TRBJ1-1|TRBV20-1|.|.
TGCAGTGCTAAGTACAGGGAAGCTTTCTTT
CSAKYREAFF
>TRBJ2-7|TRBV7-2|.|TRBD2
TGTGCCAGCAGCTTTCCGGGACTAGCGGGATACGAGCAGTACTTC
CASSFPGLAGYEQYF
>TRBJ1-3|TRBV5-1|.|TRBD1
TGCGCCAGCAGCTTGCCGGGACAGGGAGTAACGTCTCGTAACACCATATATTTT
CASSLPGQGVTSRNTIYF
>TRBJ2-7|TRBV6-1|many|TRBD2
TGTGCCAGCAGTGCAGAGACTAGCGGGAGGGGCTACGAGCAGTACTTC
CASSAETSGRGYEQYF
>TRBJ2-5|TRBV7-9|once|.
TGTGCCAGCAGCTTAACAGGTACGAACACTGAGGAGACCCAGTACTTC
CASSLTGTNTEETQYF
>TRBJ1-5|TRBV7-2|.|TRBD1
TGCGCCAGCAGCGACGGACAGGGGAATCAGCCCCAGCATTTT
CASSDGQGNQPQHF
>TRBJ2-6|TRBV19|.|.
TGTGCCACTTCGGACCTAGCTAACGTCCTGACTTTC
CATSDLANVLTF
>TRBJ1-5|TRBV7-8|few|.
TGTGCCAGCAGCCCCTCAGGAGGTGTACAGCCCCAGCATTTT
CASSPSGGVQPQHF
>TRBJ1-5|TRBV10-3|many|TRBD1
TGTGCCATCAGTGTCGGGGACAGTTATAGCAATCAGCCCCAGCATTTT
CAISVGDSYSNQPQHF
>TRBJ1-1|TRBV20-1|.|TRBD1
TGCAGTGCCATACCCCGGACAGGGGATACTGAAGCTTTCTTT
CSAIPRTGDTEAFF
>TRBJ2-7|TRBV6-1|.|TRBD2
TGTGCCAGCACACGGGGGCAAGCGGGAGTCGAGCAGTACTTC
CASTRGQAGVEQYF
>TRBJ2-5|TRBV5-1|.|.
TGCGCCAGCAGCTTGGCCGAAAGAGAGACCCAGTACTTC
CASSLAERETQYF
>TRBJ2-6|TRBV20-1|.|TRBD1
TGCAGTGCTAGAGGCCGGGACAGGCTAGTCCTGACTTTC
CSARGRDRLVLTF
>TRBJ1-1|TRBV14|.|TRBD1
TGTGCCAGCAGCCCATTTCGACAGGGTATGACTGAAGCTTTCTTT
CASSPFRQGMTEAFF
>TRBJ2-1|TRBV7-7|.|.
TGTGCCAGCAGCTTAGACCTACCCCGCAATGAGCAGTTCTTC
CASSLDLPRNEQFF
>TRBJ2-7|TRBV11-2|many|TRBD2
TGTGCCAGCAGCTTCGGGGGGGACTACACCTACGAGCAGTACTTC
CASSFGGDYTYEQYF
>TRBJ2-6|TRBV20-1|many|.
TGCAGTGCTAGAACAGCTGGGGCCAACGTCCTGACTTTC
CSARTAGANVLTF
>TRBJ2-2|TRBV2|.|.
TGTGCCAGCAGTGATAGACAAATTTATGACGCCGGGGAGCTGTTTTTT
CASSDRQIYDAGELFF
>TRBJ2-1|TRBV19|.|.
TGTGCCAGTAGTAAGGGCTGGAATGAGCAGTTCTTC
CASSKGWNEQFF
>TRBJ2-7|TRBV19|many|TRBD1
TGTGCCAGTAGGCGGACAGGGTCAGACGAGCAGTACTTC
CASRRTGSDEQYF
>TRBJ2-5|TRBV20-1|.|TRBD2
TGCAGTGCTAGACCTCCGACTAGCACTCAAGAGACCCAGTACTTC
CSARPPTSTQETQYF
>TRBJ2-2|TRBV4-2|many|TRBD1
TGTGCCAGCAGCCAGGCTACAGGGGGCGACCAGCCCGGGGAGCTGTTTTTT
CASSQATGGDQPGELFF
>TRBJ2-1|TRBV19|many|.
TGTGCCAGTAGTCCCCGGGACACCTCCCCCGGGAATGAGCAGTTCTTC
CASSPRDTSPGNEQFF
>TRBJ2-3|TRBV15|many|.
TGTGCCACCAGCAGCGGGAGTGAGACAGGTGCCACAGATACGCAGTATTTT
CATSSGSETGATDTQYF
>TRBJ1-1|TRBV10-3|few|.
TGTGCCATCAGTGGGACACTGGCAAGTGAAGCTTTCTTT
CAISGTLASEAFF
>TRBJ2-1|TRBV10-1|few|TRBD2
TGCGCCAGCAGTGATAGACTAGCCCATGAGCAGTTCTTC
CASSDRLAHEQFF
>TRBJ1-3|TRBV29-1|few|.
TGCAGCGTTGTCGGGGGCAGGGGAAACACCATATATTTT
CSVVGGRGNTIYF
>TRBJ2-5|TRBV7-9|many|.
TGTGCCGGAGCGGTAATGGGAGAGACCCAGTACTTC
CAGAVMGETQYF
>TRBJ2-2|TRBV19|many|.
TGTGCCACTCGATGGGCCGGGGAGCTGTTTTTT
CATRWAGELFF
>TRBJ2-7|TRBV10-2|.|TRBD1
TGCGCCAGCAGTTCGGCGACAGGGAGTTACGAGCAGTACTTC
CASSSATGSYEQYF
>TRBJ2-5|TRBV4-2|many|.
TGTGCCAGCAGCCCCCTTCGGGGTGCTAGACCTGAGACCCAGTACTTC
CASSPLRGARPETQYF
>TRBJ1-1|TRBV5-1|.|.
TGCGCCAGCAGACTGGAGACAGGTTTATTCACTGAAGCTTTCTTT
CASRLETGLFTEAFF
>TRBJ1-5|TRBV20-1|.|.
TGCAGTGCTAGATCTGATGGCAATCAGCCCCAGCATTTT
CSARSDGNQPQHF
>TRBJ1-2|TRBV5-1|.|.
TGCGCCAGCAGCTTGGAGTTTCGCGGGTATGGCTACACCTTC
CASSLEFRGYGYTF
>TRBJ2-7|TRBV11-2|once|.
TGTGCCAGCTCGCCAGGTGGGTTCGGGCAGTACTTC
CASSPGGFGQYF
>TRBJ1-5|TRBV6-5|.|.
TGTGCCAGTTCCCGCGATGGGGCTGGGCCCCAGCATTTT
CASSRDGAGPQHF
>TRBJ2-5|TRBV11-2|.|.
TGTGCCAGCAGCCCCACCGGGGGCTACGAGACCCAGTACTTC
CASSPTGGYETQYF
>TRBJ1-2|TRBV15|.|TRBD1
TGTGCCACCAGCAGAACCGGGACAGGGGATGGCTACACCTTC
CATSRTGTGDGYTF
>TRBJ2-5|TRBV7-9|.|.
TGTGCCAGCAGCCACCCCGACAGTCCCCAAGAGACCCAGTACTTC
CASSHPDSPQETQYF
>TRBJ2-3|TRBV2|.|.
TGTGCCAGCAGTGAAGGATGGGTGTACACAGATACGCAGTATTTT
CASSEGWVYTDTQYF
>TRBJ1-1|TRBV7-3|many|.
TGTGCCAGCAGCCCCGACCCGGATGTTGAAGCTTTCTTT
CASSPDPDVEAFF
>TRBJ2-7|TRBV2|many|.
TGTGCCAGCCACCGATGGGGCGGGCGCGAGCAGTACTTC
CASHRWGGREQYF